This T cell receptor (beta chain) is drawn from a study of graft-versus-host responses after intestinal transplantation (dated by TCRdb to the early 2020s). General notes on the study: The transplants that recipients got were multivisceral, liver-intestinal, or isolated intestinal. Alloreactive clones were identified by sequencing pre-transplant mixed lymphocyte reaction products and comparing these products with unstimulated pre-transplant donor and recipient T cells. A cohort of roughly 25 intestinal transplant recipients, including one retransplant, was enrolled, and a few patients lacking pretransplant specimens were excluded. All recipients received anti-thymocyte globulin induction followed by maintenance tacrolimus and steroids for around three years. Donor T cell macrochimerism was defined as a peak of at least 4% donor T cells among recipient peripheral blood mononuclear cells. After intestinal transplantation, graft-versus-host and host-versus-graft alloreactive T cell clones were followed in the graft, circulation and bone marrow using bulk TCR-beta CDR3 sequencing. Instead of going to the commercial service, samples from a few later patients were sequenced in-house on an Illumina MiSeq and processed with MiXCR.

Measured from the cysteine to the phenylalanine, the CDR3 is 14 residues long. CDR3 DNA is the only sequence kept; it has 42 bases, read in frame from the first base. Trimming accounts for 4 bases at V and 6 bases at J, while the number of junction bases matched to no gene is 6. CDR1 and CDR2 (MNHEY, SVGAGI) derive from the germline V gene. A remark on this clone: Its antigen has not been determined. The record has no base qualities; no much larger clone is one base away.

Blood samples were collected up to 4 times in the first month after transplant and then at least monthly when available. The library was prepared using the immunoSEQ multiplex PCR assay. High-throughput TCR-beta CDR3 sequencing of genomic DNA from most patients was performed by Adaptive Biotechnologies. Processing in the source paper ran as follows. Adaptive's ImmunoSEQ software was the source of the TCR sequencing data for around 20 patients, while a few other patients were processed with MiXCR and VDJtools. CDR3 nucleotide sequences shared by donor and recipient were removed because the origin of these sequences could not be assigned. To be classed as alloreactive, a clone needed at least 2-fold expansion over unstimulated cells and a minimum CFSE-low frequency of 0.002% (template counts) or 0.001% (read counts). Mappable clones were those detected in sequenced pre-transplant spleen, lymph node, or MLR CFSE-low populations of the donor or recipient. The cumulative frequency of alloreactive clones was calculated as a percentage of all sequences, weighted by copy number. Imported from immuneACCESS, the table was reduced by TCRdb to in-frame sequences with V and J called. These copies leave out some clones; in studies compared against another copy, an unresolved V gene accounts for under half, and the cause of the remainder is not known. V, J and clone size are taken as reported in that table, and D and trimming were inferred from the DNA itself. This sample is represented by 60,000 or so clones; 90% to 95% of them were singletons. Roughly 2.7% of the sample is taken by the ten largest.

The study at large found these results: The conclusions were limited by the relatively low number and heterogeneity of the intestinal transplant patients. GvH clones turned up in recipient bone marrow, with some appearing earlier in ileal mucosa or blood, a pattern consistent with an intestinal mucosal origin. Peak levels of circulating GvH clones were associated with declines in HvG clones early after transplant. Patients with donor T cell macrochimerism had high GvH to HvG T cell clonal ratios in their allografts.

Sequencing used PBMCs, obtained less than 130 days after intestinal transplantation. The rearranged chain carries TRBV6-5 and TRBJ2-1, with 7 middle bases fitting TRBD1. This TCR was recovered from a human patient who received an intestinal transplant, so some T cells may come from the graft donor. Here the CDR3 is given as CASSSTGPINEQFF. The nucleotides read TGTGCCAGCAGTTCGACAGGGCCGATCAATGAGCAGTTCTTC.